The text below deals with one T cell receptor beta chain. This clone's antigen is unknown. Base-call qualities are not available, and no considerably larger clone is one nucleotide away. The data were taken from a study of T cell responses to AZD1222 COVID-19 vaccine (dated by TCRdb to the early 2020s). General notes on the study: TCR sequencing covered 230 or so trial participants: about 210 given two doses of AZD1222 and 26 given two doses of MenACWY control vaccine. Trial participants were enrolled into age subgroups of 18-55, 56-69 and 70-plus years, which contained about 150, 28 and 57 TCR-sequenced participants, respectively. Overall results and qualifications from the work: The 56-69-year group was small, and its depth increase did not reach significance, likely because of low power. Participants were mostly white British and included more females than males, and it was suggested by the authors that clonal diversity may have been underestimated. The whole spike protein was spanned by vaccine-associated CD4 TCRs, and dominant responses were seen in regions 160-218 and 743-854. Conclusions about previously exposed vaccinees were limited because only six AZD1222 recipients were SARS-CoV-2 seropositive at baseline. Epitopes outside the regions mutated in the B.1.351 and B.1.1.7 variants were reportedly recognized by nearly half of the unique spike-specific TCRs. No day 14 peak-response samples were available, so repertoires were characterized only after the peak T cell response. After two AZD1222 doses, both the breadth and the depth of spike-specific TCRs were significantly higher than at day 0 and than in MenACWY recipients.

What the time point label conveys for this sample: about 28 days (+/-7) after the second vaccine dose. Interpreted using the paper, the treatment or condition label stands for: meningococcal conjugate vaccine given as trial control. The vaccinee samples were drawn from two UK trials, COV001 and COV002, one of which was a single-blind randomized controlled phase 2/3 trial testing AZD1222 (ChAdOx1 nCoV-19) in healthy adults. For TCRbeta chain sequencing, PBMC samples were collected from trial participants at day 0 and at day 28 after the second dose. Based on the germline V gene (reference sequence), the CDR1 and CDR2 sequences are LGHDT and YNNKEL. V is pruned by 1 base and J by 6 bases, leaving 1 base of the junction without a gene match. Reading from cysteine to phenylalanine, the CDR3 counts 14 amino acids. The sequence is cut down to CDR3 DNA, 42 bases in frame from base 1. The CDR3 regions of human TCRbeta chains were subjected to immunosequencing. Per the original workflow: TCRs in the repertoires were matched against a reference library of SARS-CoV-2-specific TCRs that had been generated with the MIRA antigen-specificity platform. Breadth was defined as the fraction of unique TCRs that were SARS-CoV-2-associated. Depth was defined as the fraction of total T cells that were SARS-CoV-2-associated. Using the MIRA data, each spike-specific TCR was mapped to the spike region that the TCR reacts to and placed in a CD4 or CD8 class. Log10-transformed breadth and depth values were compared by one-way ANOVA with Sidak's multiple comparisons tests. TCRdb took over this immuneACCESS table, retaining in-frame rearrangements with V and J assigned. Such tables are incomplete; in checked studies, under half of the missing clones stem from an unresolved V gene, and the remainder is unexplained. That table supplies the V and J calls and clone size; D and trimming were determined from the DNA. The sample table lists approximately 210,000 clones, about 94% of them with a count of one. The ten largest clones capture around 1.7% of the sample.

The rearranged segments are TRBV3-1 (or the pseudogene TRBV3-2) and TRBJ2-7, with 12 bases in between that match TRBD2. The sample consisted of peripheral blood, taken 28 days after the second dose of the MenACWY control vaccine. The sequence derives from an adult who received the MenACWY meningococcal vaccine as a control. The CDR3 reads CASSQGLAGVEQYF. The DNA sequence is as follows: TGTGCCAGCAGCCAAGGACTAGCGGGAGTCGAGCAGTACTTC.